These 19 T cell receptor gamma chains share one sample of origin, sequenced in a study of Vδ1+ human thymocytes. Points from the study as a whole: Highly polyclonal TRG and TRD repertoires with Gaussian CDR3 length distributions appeared in thymus.

No cognate antigen is known for these TCRs. Extracted RNA was reverse transcribed into cDNA. Multiplex PCR used pooled V-gene forward primers and a constant-region reverse primer to amplify CDR3s. TCRdb redid the clone calls on the multiplex PCR reads with CATT. The sample includes around 11,000 gamma-chain clones, about 47% of them seen just once. The sample was Vdelta1+ gamma-delta thymocytes from the thymus. Sample subset: FACS-sorted CD3+ TCRalphabeta- TCRVdelta1+ TCRVdelta2- thymocytes. These receptors all stem from a boy under two years old who had congenital heart surgery.

The V gene is TRGV8, the J gene TRGJ1 or TRGJ2. Here the J gene was assigned by germline matching of the DNA, as TCRdb has none. J was trimmed by 12 bases and V by 3 bases; bases with no gene match: 8. Per germline, CDR1 VENAVY and CDR2 YDSYNSRV. This CDR3 comprises 11 residues. The CDR3 protein is CATWDRARKLF. The CDR3 region has the DNA TGTGCCACCTGGGATCGGGCAAGGAAACTCTTT.

A word on this clone: The same CDR3 also results from other DNA sequences found in this sample. The chain links TRGV5 to TRGJ1 or TRGJ2. TCRdb supplies no J gene; here it was assigned by aligning the nucleotide sequence to germline. CDR3 size: 14 residues. Germline V gene data show CDR1 as VINAFY and CDR2 as YDVSNSKD. Trimming cost V 0 bases and J 3 bases; bases outside gene matches: 5. The CDR3 DNA is TGTGCCACCTGGGACAGGGCCGGTTATTATAAGAAACTCTTT. As protein: CATWDRAGYYKKLF.

This clone was detected only a few times. V is TRGV3 and J is TRGJP2. Germline V CDR1 and CDR2: VTNTFY, YDVSTARD (reference sequence). This CDR3 has 15 residues. Unmatched junction bases numbered 4, after V lost 0 bases and J lost 3 bases. The CDR3 DNA reads TGTGCCACCTGGGACAGGCGTGGTAGTGATTGGATCAAGACGTTT. Amino acids: CATWDRRGSDWIKTF.

The J gene was reported as TRGJ1 or TRGJ2; the V gene went uncalled. There are 12 residues in the CDR3. The CDR3 DNA sequence: TGTGCCACCTTTTACGCTGGGTATAAGAAACTCTTT. Its translation: CATFYAGYKKLF.

The J gene was recorded as TRGJ1 or TRGJ2; no V gene was called. This CDR3 has 13 residues. CDR3 sequence: CATWIRRYYKKLF. The CDR3, as DNA: TGTGCCACCTGGATCCGTCGCTATTATAAGAAACTCTTT.

No J gene was called, and the V gene is TRGV5. The CDR3 runs to 12 residues. The germline gives CDR1 VINAFY, CDR2 YDVSNSKD. CDR3 amino acids: CATWDSSLNKLF. The DNA for the CDR3 is TGTGCCACCTGGGACAGCTCTCTGAATAAACTCTTT.

This chain links TRGV4 with TRGJP2. Matching the DNA to germline supplied the J gene, which TCRdb does not give. The CDR3 covers 11 residues. Germline values: CDR1 EGSTGY, CDR2 YDSYTSSV. V lost 9 bases to trimming and J lost 3 bases; unmatched junction nucleotides: 1. The DNA for the CDR3 is TGTGCCACCCGTAGTGATTGGATCAAGACGTTT. This sequence encodes CATRSDWIKTF.

Regarding this clone: Distinct nucleotide sequences in the sample also encode this CDR3. This chain uses TRGV4 with TRGJ1 or TRGJ2. No J segment appears in TCRdb, so it was assigned here by matching the sequence to germline. CDR3 length: 14 residues. After removal of 0 bases from V and 2 bases from J, the junction contained 4 bases not matched to a gene. Per the germline V gene, CDR1 is EGSTGY and CDR2 is YDSYTSSV. CDR3 sequence reads: CATWDGQDYYKKLF. For the CDR3, the DNA is TGTGCCACCTGGGATGGGCAGGATTATTATAAGAAACTCTTT.

This clone was counted only a few times. V is TRGV9 and J is TRGJ1 or TRGJ2. The V gene's germline CDR1 is GITISATS and CDR2 ISYDGTV (reference sequence). This CDR3 spans 13 amino acids. With V trimmed by 0 bases and J by 13 bases, 12 bases remained unmatched. The CDR3 sequence is CALWEVQAYSKLF. CDR3 DNA: TGTGCCTTGTGGGAGGTGCAAGCCTATTCTAAACTCTTT.

The rearrangement uses TRGV4 and TRGJP1. The J gene, not given by TCRdb, was assigned here from a germline match of the nucleotide sequence. The germline V gene has CDR1 EGSTGY and CDR2 YDSYTSSV. With V trimmed by 5 bases and J by 11 bases, 8 bases remained unmatched. The CDR3 consists of 12 residues. The CDR3 coding sequence is TGTGCCACCTGGGGTGATGAGTGGTTCAAGATATTT. Residues: CATWGDEWFKIF.

V gene TRGV9 combines with J gene TRGJ1 or TRGJ2. The J gene was not available in TCRdb and was assigned here by matching the DNA to germline segments. The trim removed 7 bases at V and 1 base at J, leaving 7 bases unmatched. The V gene's germline CDR1 is GITISATS and CDR2 ISYDGTV (reference sequence). This CDR3 has 13 amino acids. CDR3 loop: CALCYLNYYKKLF. DNA for the CDR3: TGTGCCTTGTGCTACCTCAATTATTATAAGAAACTCTTT.

The chain joins TRGV9 to TRGJ1 or TRGJ2. No J gene is reported in TCRdb; it was inferred here by comparing the DNA with germline. J was trimmed by 0 bases and V by 2 bases; bases with no gene match: 10. The V gene's germline CDR1 is GITISATS and CDR2 ISYDGTV (reference sequence). CDR3 length: 16 amino acids. In DNA form, the CDR3 reads TGTGCCTTGTGGGAGGCCACCCTTTCGAATTATTATAAGAAACTCTTT. Its translation: CALWEATLSNYYKKLF.

This chain uses TRGV4 with TRGJ1 or TRGJ2. Assignment of the J gene here rests on matching the DNA to germline, because TCRdb gives none. V was pared by 9 bases and J by 12 bases, with 8 bases of the junction left unmatched. The CDR3 runs to 9 residues. CDR1 and CDR2 (germline): EGSTGY, YDSYTSSV. CDR3 residues: CATGVRKLF. The CDR3 DNA sequence: TGTGCCACCGGGGTACGGAAACTCTTT.

This clone was picked up a small number of times. J is TRGJP2 and V is TRGV8. Germline values: CDR1 VENAVY, CDR2 YDSYNSRV. This CDR3 is 16 amino acids long. V lost 5 bases, J lost 6 bases, and 15 bases stayed unmatched. The CDR3 DNA is TGTGCCACCTGGGGACTTACACCAAGCGGTGATTGGATCAAGACGTTT. Translation: CATWGLTPSGDWIKTF.

As concerns this clone: Other nucleotide sequences in the sample specify the same CDR3. This chain connects TRGV8 to TRGJ1 or TRGJ2. The J gene is absent in TCRdb and was assigned here via DNA matching to germline. V was pared by 0 bases and J by 4 bases, with 3 bases of the junction left unmatched. This CDR3 is built from 13 residues. The germline gives CDR1 VENAVY, CDR2 YDSYNSRV. The CDR3 nucleotides are TGTGCCACCTGGGATAGGAGCTATTATAAGAAACTCTTT. Amino acids: CATWDRSYYKKLF.

This clone was counted only a few times. The chain employs TRGV9 and TRGJ1 or TRGJ2. The CDR3 length is 14 residues. V lost 2 bases to trimming and J lost 3 bases; unmatched junction nucleotides: 7. CDR1 is GITISATS and CDR2 is ISYDGTV in the germline V gene (reference sequence). The CDR3 DNA reads as TGTGCCTTGTGGGAGGGAGAGGGTTATTATAAGAAACTCTTT. Protein: CALWEGEGYYKKLF.

This clone has a handful of counts. This chain links TRGV9 with TRGJ1 or TRGJ2. This CDR3 is 14 amino acids long. The V segment lost 0 bases and the J segment 4 bases; nucleotides outside the gene matches: 6. The V gene's germline CDR1 is GITISATS and CDR2 ISYDGTV (reference sequence). CDR3 loop: CALWEVRQYYKKLF. DNA for the CDR3: TGTGCCTTGTGGGAGGTGCGGCAGTATTATAAGAAACTCTTT.

The chain is built from TRGV9 and TRGJ1 or TRGJ2. Matching the DNA to germline supplied the J gene, which TCRdb does not give. CDR3 length equals 12 residues. Per germline, CDR1 GITISATS and CDR2 ISYDGTV (reference sequence). V was clipped by 2 bases and J by 12 bases; unmatched bases: 10. As DNA, the CDR3 is TGTGCCTTGTGGGAGGCTAAGGCGGGGAAACTCTTT. Protein: CALWEAKAGKLF.

No call was made for the V gene; the J gene is TRGJ1 or TRGJ2. The CDR3 is made up of 13 amino acids. CDR3 nucleotide sequence: TGTGCCACCTGGGACGTCAATTATTATAAGAAACTCTTT. Its translation is CATWDVNYYKKLF.